The 11 T cell receptor beta chains below come from one sample, sequenced in a study of chemoradiotherapy in HPV16-positive cancers. The repertoire was sequenced with immunoSEQ multiplex PCR; TCRdb's copy has only in-frame clones and lacks some. The profile shows about 6,500 clones, around 89% of them singletons. The material was tumor tissue, obtained from a patient who underwent chemoradiotherapy. These TCRs come from a human donor with HPV-associated anogenital cancer.

The chain joins TRBV11-3 to TRBJ1-3; D possibly corresponds to TRBD1 (6 bases). The CDR3 loop spans 14 amino acids. V was pared by 5 bases and J by 4 bases, with 12 bases between. CDR1 and CDR2 (germline): SGHNT, YENEEA. In DNA form, the CDR3 reads TGTGCCAGCAGCCCTAGGGGGGCCGGAAACACCATATATTTT. Protein sequence: CASSPRGAGNTIYF.

The chain combines TRBV2 with TRBJ1-2, with D tentatively TRBD1 (5 bases). The germline V gene has CDR1 SNHLY and CDR2 FYNNEI. The V gene lost 4 bases and the J gene lost 1 base, with 13 bases spanning the gap. The CDR3 is 15 residues long. The CDR3 here is CASSGGGGVNYGYTF. The DNA of the CDR3 is TGTGCCAGCAGTGGTGGGGGAGGAGTTAACTATGGCTACACCTTC.

The chain uses TRBV7-3 and TRBJ2-1; 9 bases map to TRBD2. Germline V gene data show CDR1 as SGHTA and CDR2 as FQGTGA. With V trimmed by 4 bases and J by 0 bases, 1 base remained unmatched. This CDR3 contains 15 residues. In DNA, the CDR3 is TGTGCCAGCAGCTATAGCGGGAGCTCCTACAATGAGCAGTTCTTC. The encoded protein is CASSYSGSSYNEQFF.

CDR3 bases: TGTGCCAGCAGTTACTCGATGGGCAGGGGGCACGGAATAGGGGCCTACAATGAGCAGTTCTTC. Translation gives CASSYSMGRGHGIGAYNEQFF. The gene calls are TRBV6-8 and TRBJ2-1, with 8 bases lining up with TRBD1. CDR1 is MNHGY and CDR2 is SAAAGT in the germline V gene. The junction had 18 bases not matched to a gene; V was cut back by 0 bases and J by 2 bases. This CDR3 spans 21 amino acids.

The genes are TRBV10-3 and TRBJ1-1; maybe TRBD1 (6 bases). The V gene lost 6 bases and the J gene lost 1 base, with 6 bases spanning the gap. Germline V gives CDR1 ENHRY, CDR2 SYGVKD. The CDR3 extends over 12 amino acids. CDR3 loop: CAIRTGNTEAFF. CDR3 bases: TGTGCCATCAGGACAGGGAACACTGAAGCTTTCTTT.

The chain is built from TRBV19 and TRBJ1-2; TRBD1 agrees at 8 bases. Germline V gene sequence: CDR1 LNHDA, CDR2 SQIVND (reference sequence). Trimming cost V 3 bases and J 5 bases; bases outside gene matches: 17. This CDR3 comprises 18 residues. Here the CDR3 DNA reads TGTGCCAGTAGTATTGGCTCAGGGGGCCTTTTGGGAATTTATGGCTACACCTTC. Encoded protein: CASSIGSGGLLGIYGYTF.

This clone showed up just once. The V call is TRBV5-4, the J call TRBJ1-4, with D possibly matching TRBD1 (6 bases). This CDR3 contains 15 residues. V gave up 3 bases and J gave up 6 bases, with 15 bases separating them. Germline CDR1 reads SGHNT; CDR2 reads YYREEE (reference sequence). The CDR3 DNA reads as TGTGCCAGCAGCTCCTACAGGGTCCAGGATGAAAAACTGTTTTTT. Its translation: CASSSYRVQDEKLFF.

This clone was seen just once. The chain carries TRBV28 and TRBJ1-6, with D tentatively TRBD1 (6 bases). Germline V gene sequence: CDR1 MDHEN, CDR2 SYDVKM. V lost 2 bases to trimming and J lost 7 bases, with 12 bases between them. This CDR3 region has 15 residues. This chain's CDR3 is CASSLSQGMNSPLHF. Written as DNA, the CDR3 is TGTGCCAGCAGTTTAAGTCAGGGGATGAATTCACCCCTCCACTTT.

The V and J genes are TRBV14 and TRBJ2-3; 7 nucleotides line up with TRBD2. The CDR3 extends over 15 amino acids. Germline lookup yields CDR1 SGHDN and CDR2 FVKESK. After removal of 3 bases from V and 3 bases from J, the junction contained 6 bases not matched to a gene. The CDR3 here is CASSHGGSSTDTQYF. CDR3 DNA: TGTGCCAGCAGCCATGGCGGGAGTTCTACAGATACGCAGTATTTT. The full variable domain, rest sourced from reference TRBV14 and TRBJ2-3, is EAGVTQFPSHSVIEKGQTVTLRCDPISGHDNLYWYRRVMGKEIKFLLHFVKESKQDESGMPNNRFLAERTGGTYSTLKVQPAELEDSGVYFCASSHGGSSTDTQYFGPGTRLTVL.

This chain joins TRBV10-3 and TRBJ1-1, with 7 bases lining up with TRBD1. V was pared by 7 bases and J by 1 base, with 6 bases of the junction left unmatched. CDR3 length: 14 residues. The V gene's germline CDR1 is ENHRY and CDR2 SYGVKD. The CDR3 DNA is TGTGCCATCACTAGTACAGGGGAGAACACTGAAGCTTTCTTT. It codes for CAITSTGENTEAFF.

The V call is TRBV2, the J call TRBJ1-5; the D is unclear. Between the trimmed V and J ends, which lost 5 bases and 0 bases, there was a span of 11 bases. Germline CDR1 SNHLY, CDR2 FYNNEI. CDR3 size: 15 residues. In DNA, the CDR3 is TGTGCCAGCAGTCTGACACTTTATAGCAATCAGCCCCAGCATTTT. This translates into CASSLTLYSNQPQHF.